The clone carrying this TCR beta chain was detected many times. The sample belongs to a study of identical twins. Trimming took 7 bases from V and 6 from J; bases not matched to a gene: 6. The CDR3 extends over 12 amino acids. Germline CDR1 and CDR2: SQVTM and ANQGSEA. Unique molecular identifiers were present on the cDNA, which also gained a universal primer site by template switching. MiXCR, applied by TCRdb to the 5' RACE reads, yields one record per CDR3 protein. The repertoire holds approximately 590,000 distinct CDR3 sequences, with 7.5% to 10% as singletons. The sample also formed part of further work on yellow fever vaccine responses in identical twins. As that report states: In identical twins, vaccine T cell responses appeared partly shared and partly individual.

The sample taken for sequencing was PBMCs. The sequence derives from a woman between 18 and 30 years old in good health. V and J are TRBV29-1 and TRBJ1-2, with 9 bases fitting TRBD1. The DNA for the CDR3 is TGCAGCGGTCGGACAGGGGCCGATGGCTACACCTTC. Residues: CSGRTGADGYTF.